The clone carrying this TCR beta chain was seen many times. Antigen: not known. TCRdb processed the RT-PCR reads anew with MiXCR; each CDR3 protein has one entry. Altogether approximately 530,000 distinct CDR3 sequences are present, approximately 7.7% being singletons, with the ten largest covering 10% to 15%. V dropped 0 bases and J dropped 3 bases, with 12 bases sitting between them. CDR1 and CDR2 (germline): LGHNA, YSLEER. CDR3 length equals 16 residues. The sample comes from a study of response to subunit inactivated influenza vaccine. Overall study results and limits: The authors suggested that every seasonal influenza vaccination recruits few new T cells.

This material consisted of PBMCs from blood, taken less than 30 months after vaccination. This clonotype was obtained from a man aged 50 to 69 who received an inactivated influenza vaccine. The chain uses TRBV4-3 and TRBJ2-1, with a weak D call TRBD2 (6 bases). As DNA, the CDR3 is TGCGCCAGCAGCCAAGATTCGGGAGTCAACTACAATGAGCAGTTCTTC. Translating gives CASSQDSGVNYNEQFF.